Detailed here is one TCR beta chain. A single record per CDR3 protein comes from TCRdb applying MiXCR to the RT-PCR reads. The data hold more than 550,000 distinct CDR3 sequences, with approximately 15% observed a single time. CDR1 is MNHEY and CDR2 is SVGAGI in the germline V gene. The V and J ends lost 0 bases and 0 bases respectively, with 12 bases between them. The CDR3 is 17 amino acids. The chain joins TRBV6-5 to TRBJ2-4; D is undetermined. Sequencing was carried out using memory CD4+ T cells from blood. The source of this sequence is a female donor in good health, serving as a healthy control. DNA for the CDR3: TGTGCCAGCAGTTACTCGACTGCGTTACTAGCCAAAAACATTCAGTACTTC. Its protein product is CASSYSTALLAKNIQYF.